These 27 T cell receptor beta chains originate from one sample sequenced in a study of cytomegalovirus exposure and HLA in healthy donors. This PCR relied on a set of 60 Vbeta primers and 13 Jbeta primers. Here immunoSEQ multiplex PCR was the method, and the copy in TCRdb shows in-frame clones only, minus some. The data hold about 110,000 clones, with 81% observed a single time. The source material was PBMCs. All receptors derive from a woman aged 30 to 39 in good health and CMV-seronegative.

The V gene is TRBV21-1, the J gene TRBJ2-7; TRBD1 is the table's D call, not checked against the DNA. TRBV21-1 is labeled a pseudogene. This CDR3 comprises 13 residues. DNA for the CDR3: TGTGCCAGCAGCAAAGCTCCCACAGTCGAGCAGTACTTC. It specifies CASSKAPTVEQYF.

V and J are TRBV4-2 and TRBJ2-5, with 7 positions matching TRBD2. J gave up 3 bases and V 0 bases, and 10 bases lay outside the gene matches. Germline-derived CDR1 and CDR2 are LGHNA and YNFKEQ. The CDR3 sequence is 17 residues long. The CDR3 sequence: CASSQDPPASGKETQYF. The CDR3 region has the DNA TGTGCCAGCAGCCAAGATCCCCCAGCTAGCGGCAAAGAGACCCAGTACTTC.

The chain couples TRBV28 to TRBJ2-7, with a tentative D call TRBD1 (8 bases). Trimming took 6 bases from V and 4 from J, leaving 19 bases between them. Germline CDR1 MDHEN, CDR2 SYDVKM. The CDR3 totals 15 residues. CDR3 in DNA: TGTGCCAGCAGCTTCAGGGGGCTAGCGGCGTACGAGCAGTACTTC. Its translation: CASSFRGLAAYEQYF.

The chain employs TRBV2 and TRBJ2-7; 13 bases are a match to TRBD2. CDR3 length: 15 amino acids. V lost 6 bases, J lost 6 bases, and 8 bases stayed unmatched. The V gene's germline CDR1 is SNHLY and CDR2 FYNNEI. The CDR3 DNA reads TGTGCCAGCAGGCGGACTAGCGGGAGTGGACGCGAGCAGTACTTC. Amino acid sequence: CASRRTSGSGREQYF.

The V gene is TRBV4-1, the J gene TRBJ2-7; perhaps TRBD2 as D (5 bases). The length of the CDR3 is 17 residues. The V gene lost 1 base and the J gene lost 3 bases, with 19 bases spanning the gap. Germline V lookup: CDR1 MGHRA, CDR2 YSYEKL. The CDR3 bases are TGCGCCAGCAGCCAAGTGCCCCAGGACTCCTACAACTACGAGCAGTACTTC. This gives the protein CASSQVPQDSYNYEQYF.

This chain uses TRBV19 with TRBJ2-7; D might be TRBD2 (6 bases). The CDR3 has 16 amino acids. Germline assignment: CDR1 LNHDA and CDR2 SQIVND (reference sequence). V was pared by 0 bases and J by 4 bases, with 16 bases between. The DNA of the CDR3 is TGTGCCAGTAGTATAGAAAGGACCCGAGGGACTTACGAGCAGTACTTC. It is translated as CASSIERTRGTYEQYF.

V is TRBV9 and J is TRBJ2-4, with D unresolved. Per the germline V gene, CDR1 is SGDLS and CDR2 is YYNGEE. Trimming cost V 2 bases and J 0 bases, with 9 bases left between them. The CDR3 is 15 amino acids. The CDR3 loop is CASSVARRAKNIQYF. Here the CDR3 DNA reads TGTGCCAGCAGCGTCGCCCGGAGAGCCAAAAACATTCAGTACTTC. The full variable domain, rest sourced from reference TRBV9 and TRBJ2-4, is DSGVTQTPKHLITATGQRVTLRCSPRSGDLSVYWYQQSLDQGLQFLIQYYNGEERAKGNILERFSAQQFPDLHSELNLSSLELGDSALYFCASSVARRAKNIQYFGAGTRLSVL.

The CDR3, as DNA: TGTGCCAGCAGCGGTCCCGGGACTAGCGGGACCTACGAGCAGTACTTC. Translation gives CASSGPGTSGTYEQYF. The chain is built from TRBV2 and TRBJ2-7; 13 nucleotides line up with TRBD2. Germline values: CDR1 SNHLY, CDR2 FYNNEI. V was clipped by 6 bases and J by 2 bases; unmatched bases: 7. The CDR3 sequence is 16 residues long.

This chain joins TRBV19 and TRBJ1-1, with D uncertain. The V end lost 3 bases, the J end lost 0 bases, and 14 bases lay between the germline ends. The germline V gene encodes CDR1 LNHDA and CDR2 SQIVND (reference sequence). The CDR3 sequence is 16 residues long. In DNA form, the CDR3 reads TGTGCCAGTAGTATCCGCCCTCGGTCGATGAACACTGAAGCTTTCTTT. This sequence encodes CASSIRPRSMNTEAFF.

The V gene is TRBV11-3, the J gene TRBJ2-3, with D hard to call. The germline V gene has CDR1 SGHNT and CDR2 YENEEA. This CDR3 has 14 amino acids. V was shortened by 2 bases and J by 2 bases, with 8 bases between the two germline ends. Written as DNA, the CDR3 is TGTGCCAGCAGCTTAACTACAAACACAGATACGCAGTATTTT. Translated, it gives CASSLTTNTDTQYF.

This chain joins TRBV9 and TRBJ2-2, with TRBD2 identical over 7 bases. Losses at the gene ends were 3 bases for V and 2 bases for J; bases not matched to a gene: 4. Germline-derived CDR1 and CDR2 are SGDLS and YYNGEE. The CDR3 is made up of 15 amino acids. For the CDR3, the DNA is TGTGCCAGCAGCGCTACGGGACTAAACACCGGGGAGCTGTTTTTT. Its translation: CASSATGLNTGELFF.

V usage is TRBV28 and J usage is TRBJ2-7, with 8 bases that match TRBD1. The CDR3 has 13 residues. V shed 10 bases, J shed 5 bases, and the junction held 10 bases outside the gene matches. Germline CDR1 reads MDHEN; CDR2 reads SYDVKM. CDR3 nucleotides: TGTGCCACCCGCCGGGACAGGCCCCACGAGCAGTACTTC. Encoded protein: CATRRDRPHEQYF.

This chain uses TRBV7-2 with TRBJ2-3, with a weak D call TRBD1 (6 bases). Germline V gene lookup returns CDR1 SGHTA and CDR2 FQGNSA. Trimming shortened V by 6 bases and J by 0 bases, and 19 bases separated the two germline ends. The CDR3 has 17 amino acids. DNA for the CDR3: TGTGCCAGCAGTTCTCGCCCGGGACACCTTAGCACAGATACGCAGTATTTT. Its protein product is CASSSRPGHLSTDTQYF.

J is TRBJ1-1 and V is TRBV30; D call uncertain. CDR1 GTSNPN and CDR2 SVGIG come from the germline V gene (reference sequence). CDR3 length: 13 residues. V dropped 3 bases and J dropped 3 bases, with 11 bases sitting between them. CDR3 region: CAWRRGWDTEAFF. CDR3 coding DNA: TGTGCCTGGAGACGCGGCTGGGACACTGAAGCTTTCTTT.

The table lists this clone with a few counts. This sequence joins TRBV7-9 and TRBJ2-1; 7 bases line up with TRBD2. Germline V gene lookup returns CDR1 SEHNR and CDR2 FQNEAQ (reference sequence). CDR3 length: 15 amino acids. The junction had 8 bases not matched to a gene; V was cut back by 5 bases and J by 4 bases. In nucleotides, the CDR3 is TGTGCCAGCAGCCCCAGTTGGCGGGGGTACAATGAGCAGTTCTTC. This encodes CASSPSWRGYNEQFF.

This clone turned up a few times. The V call is TRBV10-3, the J call TRBJ2-1; maybe TRBD2 (7 bases). Trimming stripped 4 bases from V and 6 bases from J, with 16 bases between. Germline values: CDR1 ENHRY, CDR2 SYGVKD. The CDR3 runs 15 residues. This chain's CDR3 is CAISGGGTHLNEQFF. In nucleotides, the CDR3 is TGTGCCATCAGTGGGGGAGGGACACACCTCAATGAGCAGTTCTTC.

The chain has TRBV5-4 and TRBJ2-7, with 11 nucleotides matching TRBD2. V dropped 0 bases and J dropped 2; count of bases not matched to a gene: 1. In germline, CDR1 is SGHNT, CDR2 YYREEE (reference sequence). The CDR3 covers 15 residues. CDR3 amino acids: CASSLGGLAAYEQYF. DNA for the CDR3: TGTGCCAGCAGCTTGGGGGGACTAGCGGCCTACGAGCAGTACTTC.

The V gene is TRBV10-1, the J gene TRBJ1-1; D not resolved. CDR3 length equals 13 residues. CDR1 and CDR2 (germline): WNHNN, SYGVQD (reference sequence). Between the trimmed V and J ends, which lost 6 bases and 0 bases, there was a span of 8 bases. Here the CDR3 reads CASSRGVNTEAFF. The CDR3 nucleotides read TGCGCCAGCAGCCGCGGGGTGAACACTGAAGCTTTCTTT.

This sequence joins TRBV7-2 and TRBJ1-2, with a weak D call TRBD1 (6 bases). The CDR3 has 13 residues. V shed 1 base and J shed 8 bases, with 11 bases lying between them. Per the germline V gene, CDR1 is SGHTA and CDR2 is FQGNSA. The DNA for the CDR3 is TGTGCCAGCAGCTTAGTCCCAGGGGACGGCTACACCTTC. Protein sequence: CASSLVPGDGYTF.

The V and J genes are TRBV5-4 and TRBJ2-3; a possible D gene is TRBD1 (6 bases). The CDR3 is 15 amino acids. Trimming took 2 bases from V and 3 from J, leaving 13 bases between them. Germline lookup yields CDR1 SGHNT and CDR2 YYREEE (reference sequence). CDR3 nucleotide sequence: TGTGCCAGCAGCTTTCAGGGGAGTAGAACAGATACGCAGTATTTT. Its translation: CASSFQGSRTDTQYF.

The chain links TRBV10-3 to TRBJ2-5, with D unresolved. The J call may be wrong; the DNA end is better matched by TRBJ2-7. This CDR3 is 15 amino acids long. The germline CDR1 and CDR2 sequences are ENHRY and SYGVKD. The CDR3 reads CATRVVEANSYEQYF. DNA of the CDR3: TGTGCCACCCGAGTTGTTGAGGCAAACTCCTACGAGCAGTACTTC.

The chain is built from TRBV6-5 and TRBJ2-1, with 9 bases matching TRBD2. CDR1 and CDR2 (germline): MNHEY, SVGAGI. The J segment lost 1 base and the V segment lost 6 bases, leaving 4 bases of the junction unmatched. There are 15 residues in the CDR3. CDR3 bases: TGTGCCAGCAGCTTAACTAGCGGGTCCTACAATGAGCAGTTCTTC. Protein product: CASSLTSGSYNEQFF.

The chain is built from TRBV27 and TRBJ2-1; no definite D call. CDR3 length: 15 residues. Trimming pared 4 bases from V and 5 bases from J, leaving 15 bases between. Germline V CDR1 and CDR2: MNHEY, SMNVEV (reference sequence). CDR3 residues: CASSSPVPLNNEQFF. The DNA of the CDR3 is TGTGCCAGCAGTTCCCCGGTACCTCTTAACAATGAGCAGTTCTTC.

In DNA form, the CDR3 reads TGTGCCAGCAGTGCAGATCCGGGACAGGGCTCGGCTGAAGCTTTCTTT. Translation: CASSADPGQGSAEAFF. The rearrangement links TRBV25-1 to TRBJ1-1; 9 nucleotides agree with TRBD1. The CDR3 spans 16 residues. Germline-derived CDR1 and CDR2 are MGHDK and SYGVNS. V gave up 4 bases and J gave up 6 bases; unmatched junction bases: 12.

The chain combines TRBV29-1 with TRBJ1-1; D may be TRBD1 (6 bases). Looked up from germline, CDR1 is SQVTM and CDR2 is ANQGSEA. The CDR3 has 10 amino acids. Trimming removed 6 bases at V and 8 bases at J, with 10 bases between. The CDR3 loop reads CSVADREAFF. CDR3 sequence (DNA): TGCAGCGTCGCGGACAGAGAAGCTTTCTTT.

This rearrangement joins TRBV6-5 to TRBJ2-7, with D tentatively TRBD2 (6 bases). The germline V and J ends were trimmed by 6 bases and 3 bases, with 15 bases remaining between them. CDR1 is MNHEY and CDR2 is SVGAGI in the germline V gene. The CDR3 runs to 14 residues. The CDR3 coding sequence is TGTGCCAGCAGCAAGCGGGTTGGGTTCTACGAGCAGTACTTC. Translating gives CASSKRVGFYEQYF.

The rearrangement uses TRBV28 and TRBJ2-5, with 7 bases matching TRBD2. This CDR3 has 14 amino acids. CDR1 is MDHEN, CDR2 SYDVKM, per germline. V trimming: 3 bases; J trimming: 2 bases; junction bases outside the gene matches: 3. The CDR3 region is CASSFPGGQETQYF. CDR3 bases: TGTGCCAGCAGTTTTCCCGGGGGGCAAGAGACCCAGTACTTC.